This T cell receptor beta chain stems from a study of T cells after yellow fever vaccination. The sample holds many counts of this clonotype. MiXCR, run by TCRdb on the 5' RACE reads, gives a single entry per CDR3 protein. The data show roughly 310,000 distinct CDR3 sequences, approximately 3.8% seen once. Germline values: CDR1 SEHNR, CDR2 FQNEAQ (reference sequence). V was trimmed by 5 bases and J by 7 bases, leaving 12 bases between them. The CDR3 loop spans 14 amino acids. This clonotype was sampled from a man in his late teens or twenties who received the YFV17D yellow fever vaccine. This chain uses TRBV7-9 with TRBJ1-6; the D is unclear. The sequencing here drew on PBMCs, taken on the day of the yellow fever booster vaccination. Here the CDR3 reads CASSPEAWNSPLHF. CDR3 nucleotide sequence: TGTGCCAGCAGCCCAGAGGCCTGGAATTCACCCCTCCACTTT. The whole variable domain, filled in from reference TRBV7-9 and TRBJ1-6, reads DTGVSQNPRHKITKRGQNVTFRCDPISEHNRLYWYRQTLGQGPEFLTYFQNEAQLEKSRLLSDRFSAERPKGSFSTLEIQRTEQGDSAMYLCASSPEAWNSPLHFGNGTRLTVT.